This entry lists 17 T cell receptor beta chains sequenced from one sample in a study of blood T cell repertoires in COVID-19. Here immunoSEQ multiplex PCR was the method, and the copy in TCRdb shows in-frame clones only, minus some. Of roughly 260,000 clones listed, 90% to 95% are singletons. Sequencing was performed on PBMCs or T cells enriched from blood (not recorded which). All receptors derive from a young woman who had recovered from COVID-19.

V usage is TRBV10-3 and J usage is TRBJ1-2; D is unresolved. V gave up 8 bases and J gave up 5 bases, with 6 bases separating them. Germline V CDR1 and CDR2: ENHRY, SYGVKD. The CDR3 loop spans 10 amino acids. CDR3 DNA sequence: TGTGCCATCGGCCAGTATGGCTACACCTTC. Amino acids: CAIGQYGYTF.

The gene calls are TRBV28 and TRBJ1-6, with 7 nucleotides matching TRBD1. Germline V gene data show CDR1 as MDHEN and CDR2 as SYDVKM. V shed 4 bases, J shed 12 bases, and the junction held 0 bases outside the gene matches. This CDR3 spans 11 amino acids. The CDR3 sequence is CASSSGGPLHF. CDR3 in DNA: TGTGCCAGCAGTTCAGGGGGACCCCTCCACTTT.

In this sample, this clone turned up once. CDR3 sequence reads: CASSFSTEAFF. In DNA form, the CDR3 reads TGTGCCAGCAGCTTTAGCACTGAAGCTTTCTTT. The rearrangement links TRBV11-2 to TRBJ1-1; D uncertain. The CDR3 contains 11 residues. V lost 3 bases to trimming and J lost 4 bases, with 3 bases between them. Germline CDR1 SGHAT, CDR2 FQNNGV. Together with reference TRBV11-2 and TRBJ1-1, the CDR3 gives the full variable domain: EAGVAQSPRYKIIEKRQSVAFWCNPISGHATLYWYQQILGQGPKLLIQFQNNGVVDDSQLPKDRFSAERLKGVDSTLKIQPAKLEDSAVYLCASSFSTEAFFGQGTRLTVV.

The chain links TRBV12-5 to TRBJ1-4; weak D call: TRBD1 (6 bases). CDR1 and CDR2 from the germline V gene are LGHNT and FRNRAP. CDR3 size: 14 residues. The CDR3 loop reads CASTRAGVNEKLFF. The CDR3 DNA reads as TGTGCCTCAACCCGGGCAGGGGTTAATGAAAAACTGTTTTTT.

This chain joins TRBV5-6 and TRBJ1-1; D is ambiguous. Germline V gene data show CDR1 as SGHDT and CDR2 as YYEEEE. This CDR3 has 15 amino acids. The V end was cut by 1 base, the J end by 0 bases, with 10 bases between. The CDR3 loop is CASSLMRELNTEAFF. The CDR3 DNA sequence: TGTGCCAGCAGCTTGATGCGGGAGCTGAACACTGAAGCTTTCTTT.

V usage is TRBV29-1 and J usage is TRBJ2-7; D not certain. V dropped 4 bases and J dropped 2 bases, with 9 bases sitting between them. The germline CDR1 and CDR2 sequences are SQVTM and ANQGSEA. The CDR3 extends over 12 amino acids. This CDR3 is CSVVTSTYEQYF. The CDR3 DNA reads TGCAGCGTTGTGACAAGCACCTACGAGCAGTACTTC.

This sequence joins TRBV12-5 and TRBJ1-1; tentative D call: TRBD1 (6 bases). Germline lookup yields CDR1 LGHNT and CDR2 FRNRAP. Trimming removed 1 base from V and 2 bases from J, with 14 bases in between. This CDR3 is 16 amino acids long. The CDR3, as DNA: TGTGCTAGTGGTTTGGGAGCAGGGGCCCGAAACACTGAAGCTTTCTTT. Its translation: CASGLGAGARNTEAFF.

The V and J genes are TRBV11-2 and TRBJ2-7; TRBD2 might be the D (7 bases). The germline V gene has CDR1 SGHAT and CDR2 FQNNGV. Trimming took off 5 bases at V and 6 bases at J, with 17 bases between the two ends. The CDR3 sequence is 14 residues long. The CDR3 nucleotides read TGTGCCAGCAGCCCGGGGGGCGGCAGGGCCGAGCAGTACTTC. Protein product: CASSPGGGRAEQYF.

V usage is TRBV5-6 and J usage is TRBJ1-6; D is possibly TRBD1 (5 bases). The CDR3 totals 15 residues. Germline assignment: CDR1 SGHDT and CDR2 YYEEEE. Trimming took 4 bases from V and 1 from J, leaving 9 bases between them. The CDR3 coding sequence is TGTGCCAGCAGCCTCACAGGTTCCTATAATTCACCCCTCCACTTT. Its translation: CASSLTGSYNSPLHF. Based on the CDR3 plus reference TRBV5-6 and TRBJ1-6, the full variable domain is DAGVTQSPTHLIKTRGQQVTLRCSPKSGHDTVSWYQQALGQGPQFIFQYYEEEERQRGNFPDRFSGHQFPNYSSELNVNALLLGDSALYLCASSLTGSYNSPLHFGNGTRLTVT.

The rearrangement uses TRBV3-1 (or the pseudogene TRBV3-2) and TRBJ1-6; 7 nucleotides match TRBD1. CDR1 LGHDT and CDR2 YNNKEL come from the germline V gene (reference sequence). The junction had 0 bases not matched to a gene; V was cut back by 3 bases and J by 4 bases. This CDR3 comprises 14 residues. This chain's CDR3 is CASSQGQYNSPLHF. The CDR3 DNA follows: TGTGCCAGCAGCCAGGGACAGTATAATTCACCCCTCCACTTT.

The chain has TRBV11-3 and TRBJ2-1; D unclear. The CDR3 runs 14 residues. Deletions cut 1 base from V and 3 bases from J, with 7 bases between. Germline loops: CDR1 SGHNT, CDR2 YENEEA. CDR3 nucleotides: TGTGCCAGCAGCTTAGGCGGCGGCTACAATGAGCAGTTCTTC. It codes for CASSLGGGYNEQFF.

In this sample, this clone turned up once. The CDR3 spells CASSGGHDYGYTF. DNA for the CDR3: TGTGCCAGCAGCGGGGGACATGACTATGGCTACACCTTC. The chain links TRBV9 to TRBJ1-2; perhaps TRBD1 as D (6 bases). Trimming pared 3 bases from V and 3 bases from J, leaving 9 bases between. This CDR3 spans 13 amino acids. CDR1 is SGDLS and CDR2 is YYNGEE in the germline V gene.

The J gene is TRBJ2-5, the V gene TRBV7-9; 7 bases map to TRBD1. Germline V CDR1 and CDR2: SEHNR, FQNEAQ (reference sequence). The junction had 14 bases not matched to a gene; V was cut back by 5 bases and J by 5 bases. The length of the CDR3 is 16 residues. In nucleotides, the CDR3 is TGTGCCAGCAGCCCAATCGGGACAGACTCCCTGGAGACCCAGTACTTC. Translated, it gives CASSPIGTDSLETQYF.

The CDR3 DNA is TGTGCCAGCAGTTCAGGCGGGAGGGCCGGGGAGCTGTTTTTT. Translating it yields CASSSGGRAGELFF. This chain uses TRBV27 with TRBJ2-2, with TRBD2 matching 9 bases. The V gene's germline CDR1 is MNHEY and CDR2 SMNVEV (reference sequence). Losses at the gene ends were 4 bases for V and 6 bases for J; bases not matched to a gene: 3. The CDR3 has 14 amino acids.

The chain joins TRBV14 to TRBJ1-5, with D perhaps matching TRBD1 (5 bases). Germline V gene sequence: CDR1 SGHDN, CDR2 FVKESK. CDR3 length: 13 amino acids. The V end was cut by 4 bases, the J end by 6 bases, with 10 bases between. The CDR3 region is CASSRQGGQPQHF. The CDR3 nucleotides are TGTGCCAGCAGCCGGCAGGGTGGTCAGCCCCAGCATTTT.

This clone was observed once. This sequence joins TRBV21-1 and TRBJ1-4; TRBD1, the table's D call, was not compared with the DNA. TRBV21-1 is classified as a pseudogene. This CDR3 contains 16 residues. The CDR3 nucleotides read TGTGCCAGCAGCAACAACCGGACAGGGTCTAATGAAAAACTGTTTTTT. It translates to CASSNNRTGSNEKLFF.

This chain connects TRBV5-1 to TRBJ2-7; D is possibly TRBD1 (5 bases). This CDR3 contains 11 residues. Trimming took 5 bases from V and 6 from J, leaving 9 bases between them. CDR1 and CDR2 from the germline V gene are SGHRS and YFSETQ. CDR3 sequence reads: CASSQGGEQYF. Written as DNA, the CDR3 is TGCGCCAGCAGTCAGGGTGGCGAGCAGTACTTC.